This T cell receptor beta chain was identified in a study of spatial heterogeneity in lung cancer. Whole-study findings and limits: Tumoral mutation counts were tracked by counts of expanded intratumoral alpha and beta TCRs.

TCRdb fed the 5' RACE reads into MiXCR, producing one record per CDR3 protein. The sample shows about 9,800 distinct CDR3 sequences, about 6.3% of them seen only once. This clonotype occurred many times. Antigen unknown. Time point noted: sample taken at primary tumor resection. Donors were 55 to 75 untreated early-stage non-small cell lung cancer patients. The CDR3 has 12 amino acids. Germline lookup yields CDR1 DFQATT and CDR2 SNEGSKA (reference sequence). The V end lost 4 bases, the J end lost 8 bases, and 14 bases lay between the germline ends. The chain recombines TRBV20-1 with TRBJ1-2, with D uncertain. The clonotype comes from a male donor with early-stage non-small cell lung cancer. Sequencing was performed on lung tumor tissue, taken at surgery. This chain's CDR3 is CSATDGRSGYTF. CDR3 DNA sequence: TGCAGTGCTACGGACGGGCGATCCGGCTACACCTTC.